Here is one TCR beta chain with its context. Antigen: not known. CDR1 and CDR2 (germline): LGHNT, FRNRAP. The CDR3 is made up of 16 amino acids. Germline trimming cut 6 bases from V and 4 bases from J; bases unmatched to any gene: 13. These data come from a study of OX40 agonist ivuxolimab in advanced cancers. Study-level information: Earlier anti-PD-1, anti-PD-L1 or anti-CTLA-4 therapy was permitted; about 39% had received some.

The method was immunoSEQ multiplex PCR; TCRdb's version includes in-frame clones alone and lacks a portion of them. The sample lists around 30,000 clones, approximately 91% seen once, with roughly a tenth in the top ten. General study points: The work left the antigen specificity of expanded peripheral T cells undetermined. By week 6 at 0.1 to 3.0 mg/kg, blood CD4+ and CD8+ T cells had expanded clonally. In general, CD8+ T cells held more expanded clones than CD4+ did, on average.

The genes are TRBV12-5 and TRBJ2-3; 7 bases agree with TRBD2. The TCR was taken from an adult with an advanced solid tumor such as melanoma, head and neck, liver or kidney cancer. The sequenced sample was CD4+ or CD8+ T cells sorted from blood, obtained in a trial of the OX40 agonist ivuxolimab. The CDR3 DNA follows: TGTGCTAGTGGCACCCCGTCTCCGGGAGGCTCAGATACGCAGTATTTT. Amino acids: CASGTPSPGGSDTQYF.